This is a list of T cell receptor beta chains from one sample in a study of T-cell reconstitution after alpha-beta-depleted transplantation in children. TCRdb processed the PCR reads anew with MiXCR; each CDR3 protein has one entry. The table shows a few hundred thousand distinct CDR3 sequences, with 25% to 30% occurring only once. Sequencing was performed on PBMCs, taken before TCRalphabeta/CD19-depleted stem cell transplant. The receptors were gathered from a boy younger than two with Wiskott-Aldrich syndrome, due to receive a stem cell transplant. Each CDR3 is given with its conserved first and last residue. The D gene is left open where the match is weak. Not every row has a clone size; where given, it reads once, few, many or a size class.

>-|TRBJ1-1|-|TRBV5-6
CASSLLAREAFF
TGTGCCAGCAGCTTGTTAGCGCGAGAAGCTTTCTTT
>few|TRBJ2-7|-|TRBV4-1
CASSAPGRRYEQYF
TGCGCCAGCAGCGCCCCGGGACGTCGCTACGAGCAGTACTTC
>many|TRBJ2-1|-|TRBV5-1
CASSLAQSSYNEQFF
TGCGCCAGCAGCTTGGCACAGAGCTCCTACAATGAGCAGTTCTTC
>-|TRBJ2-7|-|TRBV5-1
CASSLDGFYEHYF
TGCGCCAGCAGCTTGGACGGATTTTACGAGCATTACTTC
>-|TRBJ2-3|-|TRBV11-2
CASSALAADTQYF
TGTGCCAGCAGCGCACTAGCAGCAGATACGCAGTATTTT
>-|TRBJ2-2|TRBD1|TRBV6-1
CASRIQGANTGELFF
TGTGCCAGCAGAATACAGGGGGCTAACACCGGGGAGCTGTTTTTT
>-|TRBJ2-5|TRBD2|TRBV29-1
CSVGGLGSETQYF
TGCAGCGTTGGGGGACTAGGATCGGAGACCCAGTACTTC
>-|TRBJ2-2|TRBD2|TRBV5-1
CASSSSGSGAGELFF
TGCGCCAGCAGCAGTAGCGGGAGCGGTGCCGGGGAGCTGTTTTTT
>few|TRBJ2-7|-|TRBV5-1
CASSQQGGRDYEQYF
TGCGCCAGCAGCCAACAGGGAGGAAGGGACTACGAGCAGTACTTC
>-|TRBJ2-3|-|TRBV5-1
CASSSYRLSTDTQYF
TGCGCCAGCAGCTCCTATAGACTAAGCACAGATACGCAGTATTTT
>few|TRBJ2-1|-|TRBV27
CASSFIGFGQIYNEQFF
TGTGCCAGCAGTTTTATTGGTTTCGGACAGATATACAATGAGCAGTTCTTC
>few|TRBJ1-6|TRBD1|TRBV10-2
CATSGGNSPLHF
TGCGCCACCTCAGGGGGTAATTCACCCCTCCACTTT
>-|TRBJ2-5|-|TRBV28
CASSFWDSQDRETQYF
TGTGCCAGCAGTTTTTGGGACTCCCAGGACAGGGAGACCCAGTACTTC
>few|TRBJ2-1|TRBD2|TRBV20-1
CSARELAGGVFNEQFF
TGCAGTGCTAGAGAGCTAGCGGGAGGCGTTTTCAATGAGCAGTTCTTC
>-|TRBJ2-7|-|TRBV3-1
CASSQDPRSTSRDEQYF
TGTGCCAGCAGCCAAGATCCCCGAAGTACTAGTCGCGACGAGCAGTACTTC
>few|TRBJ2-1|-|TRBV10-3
CAISDGAGVLYNEQFF
TGTGCCATCAGTGACGGGGCGGGTGTGCTCTACAATGAGCAGTTCTTC
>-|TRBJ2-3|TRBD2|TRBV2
CASTSSGLRTDTQYF
TGTGCCAGCACCTCTAGCGGCCTCCGGACAGATACGCAGTATTTT
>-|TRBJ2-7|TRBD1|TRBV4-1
CASSQDAPRTGAYEQYF
TGCGCCAGCAGCCAAGATGCTCCACGGACAGGGGCCTACGAGCAGTACTTC
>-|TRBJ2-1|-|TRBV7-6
CASSLIRGTKNYNEQFF
TGTGCCAGCAGCTTAATTCGAGGGACGAAAAACTACAATGAGCAGTTCTTC
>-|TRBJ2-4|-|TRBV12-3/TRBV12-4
CASSRTVAKNIQYF
TGTGCCAGCAGCAGGACTGTAGCCAAAAACATTCAGTACTTC
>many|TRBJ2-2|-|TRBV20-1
CSARRGAGELFF
TGCAGTGCTAGACGCGGGGCCGGGGAGCTGTTTTTT
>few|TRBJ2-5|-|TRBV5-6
CASSFSVEETQYF
TGTGCCAGCAGCTTCTCGGTCGAAGAGACCCAGTACTTC
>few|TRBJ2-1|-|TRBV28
CASSLFGRWGNEQFF
TGTGCCAGCAGTTTATTCGGGCGGTGGGGGAATGAGCAGTTCTTC
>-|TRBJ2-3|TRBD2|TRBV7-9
CASRSTSGLPDTQYF
TGTGCCAGCAGGTCGACTAGCGGCCTTCCCGATACGCAGTATTTT
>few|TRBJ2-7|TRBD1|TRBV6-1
CASSVGQGVLYEQYF
TGTGCCAGCAGTGTTGGACAGGGGGTATTATACGAGCAGTACTTC
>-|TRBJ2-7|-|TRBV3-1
CASSQDTGGGIYEQYF
TGTGCCAGCAGCCAAGATACCGGGGGCGGTATTTACGAGCAGTACTTC
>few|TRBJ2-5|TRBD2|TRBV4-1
CASSQDWTSGRGETQYF
TGCGCCAGCAGCCAAGATTGGACTAGCGGGAGGGGGGAGACCCAGTACTTC
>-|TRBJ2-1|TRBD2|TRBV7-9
CASSRGTSVYNEQFF
TGTGCCAGCAGCCGCGGGACTAGCGTGTACAATGAGCAGTTCTTC
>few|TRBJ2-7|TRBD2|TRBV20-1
CSARTSGGNEQYF
TGCAGTGCTAGGACTAGCGGGGGCAACGAGCAGTACTTC
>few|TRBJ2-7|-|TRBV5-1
CASSSDRRYYEQYF
TGCGCCAGCAGCTCTGATCGGCGGTACTACGAGCAGTACTTC
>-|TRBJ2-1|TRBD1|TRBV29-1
CSVGLTGGIYNEQFF
TGCAGCGTTGGGTTAACAGGGGGGATCTACAATGAGCAGTTCTTC
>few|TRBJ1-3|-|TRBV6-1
CASSFGQFFGNTIYF
TGTGCCAGCAGCTTCGGACAGTTCTTTGGAAACACCATATATTTT
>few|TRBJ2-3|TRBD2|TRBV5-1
CASGTGTSGSDTQYF
TGCGCCAGCGGAACCGGGACTAGCGGGAGTGATACGCAGTATTTT
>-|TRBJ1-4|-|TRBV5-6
CASSFSAEKLFF
TGTGCCAGCAGCTTCTCGGCTGAAAAACTGTTTTTT
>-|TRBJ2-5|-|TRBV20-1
CSATPLTTQETQYF
TGCAGTGCTACCCCCCTAACCACACAAGAGACCCAGTACTTC
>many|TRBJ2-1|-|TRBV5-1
CASSLGSSYNEQFF
TGCGCCAGCAGCTTGGGGAGCTCCTACAATGAGCAGTTCTTC
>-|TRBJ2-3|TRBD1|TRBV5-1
CASSLRDRGDTQYF
TGCGCCAGCAGCTTACGGGACAGGGGCGATACGCAGTATTTT
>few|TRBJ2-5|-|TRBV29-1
CSVDQGETQYF
TGCAGCGTGGATCAGGGAGAGACCCAGTACTTC
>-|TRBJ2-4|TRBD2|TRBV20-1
CSAITSGQNIQYF
TGCAGTGCTATCACTAGCGGCCAAAACATTCAGTACTTC
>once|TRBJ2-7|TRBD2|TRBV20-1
CSASLSLGTSSYEQYF
TGCAGTGCTAGCCTTTCGCTTGGGACTAGCTCCTACGAGCAGTACTTC
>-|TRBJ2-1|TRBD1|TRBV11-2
CASSLDRTGQQFF
TGTGCCAGCAGCTTAGATAGGACAGGGCAGCAGTTCTTC